One and the same sample provided the 18 T cell receptor beta chains below, sequenced in a study of blood T cell repertoires in COVID-19. The repertoire was sequenced with immunoSEQ multiplex PCR; TCRdb's copy has only in-frame clones and lacks some. The table has a few hundred thousand clones, about 88% seen once; the top ten hold about 18%. Sequencing was carried out using peripheral blood. The receptors were gathered from a man aged 45-65 years with COVID-19, enrolled during active disease.

This chain links TRBV5-1 with TRBJ2-2, with a tentative D call TRBD2 (5 bases). Looked up from germline, CDR1 is SGHRS and CDR2 is YFSETQ. CDR3 length: 17 amino acids. Trimming removed 6 bases at V and 3 bases at J, with 21 bases between. The DNA of the CDR3 is TGCGCCAGCACGGGAACCGACTTACGTCGGGACACCGGGGAGCTGTTTTTT. This translates into CASTGTDLRRDTGELFF.

This sequence joins TRBV20-1 and TRBJ1-2; 7 nucleotides agree with TRBD1. Germline lookup yields CDR1 DFQATT and CDR2 SNEGSKA (reference sequence). The J segment lost 7 bases and the V segment lost 6 bases, leaving 5 bases of the junction unmatched. The CDR3 has 11 residues. In nucleotides, the CDR3 is TGCAGTGCAACAGGGGTACCTGGCTACACCTTC. Encoded protein: CSATGVPGYTF.

The chain employs TRBV28 and TRBJ2-7, with 7 bases aligning to TRBD1. Trimming removed 6 bases from V and 6 bases from J; junction bases left unmatched: 17. CDR3 size: 16 residues. CDR1 MDHEN and CDR2 SYDVKM come from the germline V gene. The CDR3 sequence is CASRFGLDRKRGEQYF. CDR3 sequence (DNA): TGTGCCAGCAGGTTCGGGTTGGACAGGAAAAGGGGCGAGCAGTACTTC.

The J gene is TRBJ2-3, the V gene TRBV7-2; 15 bases map to TRBD2. The germline CDR1 and CDR2 sequences are SGHTA and FQGNSA. J gave up 2 bases and V 5 bases, and 5 bases lay outside the gene matches. The CDR3 loop spans 17 amino acids. CDR3 in amino acids: CASSLGLAGGPTDTQYF. The CDR3 bases are TGTGCCAGCAGCCTAGGACTAGCGGGGGGGCCCACAGATACGCAGTATTTT.

The chain joins TRBV5-4 to TRBJ2-1; 10 bases map to TRBD1. Per the germline V gene, CDR1 is SGHNT and CDR2 is YYREEE (reference sequence). V gave up 6 bases and J gave up 6 bases; unmatched junction bases: 9. CDR3 length equals 15 residues. The CDR3 DNA follows: TGTGCCAGCAACGCCGGGACAGGGGCATTCAATGAGCAGTTCTTC. Translation: CASNAGTGAFNEQFF.

The chain employs TRBV7-8 and TRBJ2-1; 12 bases line up with TRBD2. The CDR3 runs to 20 residues. With V trimmed by 4 bases and J by 9 bases, 22 bases remained unmatched. Germline CDR1 SGHVS, CDR2 FQNEAQ. CDR3 loop: CASSYQTSGRIVAAAGEQFF. CDR3 sequence (DNA): TGTGCCAGCAGCTATCAGACTAGCGGGAGAATAGTTGCCGCCGCCGGTGAGCAGTTCTTC.

This clone was seen more than once but under ten times. V usage is TRBV6-1 and J usage is TRBJ1-2, with 8 bases that match TRBD1. CDR3 length: 15 amino acids. The V segment lost 1 base and the J segment 7 bases; nucleotides outside the gene matches: 8. Germline CDR1 and CDR2: MNHNS and SASEGT. CDR3 in amino acids: CASSEGADRAIGYTF. In DNA form, the CDR3 reads TGTGCCAGCAGTGAAGGAGCGGACAGGGCGATTGGCTACACCTTC.

Regarding this clone: A much larger clone is a single base away; this may be a read error. This chain links TRBV9 with TRBJ2-3, with TRBD2 identical over 8 bases. The length of the CDR3 is 15 residues. J gave up 1 base and V 3 bases, and 4 bases lay outside the gene matches. Germline CDR1 reads SGDLS; CDR2 reads YYNGEE. Here the CDR3 reads CASSDSAGGTDTQYF. The CDR3 region has the DNA TGTGCCAGCAGCGACTCAGCGGGGGGCACAGATACGCAGTATTTT.

The gene calls are TRBV6-2 or TRBV6-3 and TRBJ2-1, with D perhaps matching TRBD2 (5 bases). Between the trimmed V and J ends, which lost 4 bases and 7 bases, there was a span of 8 bases. The germline CDR1 and CDR2 sequences are MNHEY and SVGEGT. The CDR3 runs 12 residues. CDR3 coding DNA: TGTGCCAGCAGTTTCAGAGGGAATGAGCAGTTCTTC. Amino acids: CASSFRGNEQFF.

The chain combines TRBV7-3 with TRBJ2-2; the match to TRBD2 covers 15 bases. The CDR3 has 18 amino acids. The germline CDR1 and CDR2 sequences are SGHTA and FQGTGA. With 5 bases clipped from V and 4 bases from J, the junction kept 8 bases outside the gene matches. CDR3 in amino acids: CASSRGLAGGGRTGELFF. CDR3 bases: TGTGCCAGCAGCCGAGGACTAGCGGGAGGGGGCCGCACCGGGGAGCTGTTTTTT.

The chain is built from TRBV6-5 and TRBJ1-5, with D perhaps TRBD1 (5 bases). CDR1 is MNHEY, CDR2 SVGAGI, per germline. Trimming shortened V by 6 bases and J by 5 bases, and 5 bases separated the two germline ends. The CDR3 has 11 amino acids. Written as DNA, the CDR3 is TGTGCCAGCAGACAGGATCAGCCCCAGCATTTT. It is translated as CASRQDQPQHF.

This clone occurred once. V gene TRBV5-4 combines with J gene TRBJ2-7; TRBD2 aligns across 9 bases. V lost 0 bases to trimming and J lost 4 bases; unmatched junction nucleotides: 11. CDR1 and CDR2 from the germline V gene are SGHNT and YYREEE (reference sequence). The CDR3 totals 17 residues. The CDR3 sequence is CASSLAVSSGMGYEQYF. DNA of the CDR3: TGTGCCAGCAGCTTGGCCGTGTCTAGCGGGATGGGGTACGAGCAGTACTTC.

Turning to this clone: This same CDR3 is encoded by further DNA sequences in the sample. The V call is TRBV5-1, the J call TRBJ2-5, with 8 bases that match TRBD2. J was trimmed by 2 bases and V by 0 bases; bases with no gene match: 3. Germline V gene sequence: CDR1 SGHRS, CDR2 YFSETQ. CDR3 length equals 15 residues. Here the CDR3 DNA reads TGCGCCAGCAGCTTGGCCGGGAGGGGACAAGAGACCCAGTACTTC. Its translation: CASSLAGRGQETQYF.

The V gene is TRBV30, the J gene TRBJ1-1, with D tentatively TRBD1 (6 bases). V shed 1 base and J shed 5 bases, with 17 bases lying between them. The CDR3 totals 15 residues. In germline, CDR1 is GTSNPN, CDR2 SVGIG (reference sequence). The CDR3 nucleotides are TGTGCCTGGAGTGGTATAGGACAGACACCTACTGAAGCTTTCTTT. This codes for CAWSGIGQTPTEAFF. Full variable domain (rest looked up from reference TRBV30 and TRBJ1-1): SQTIHQWPATLVQPVGSPLSLECTVEGTSNPNLYWYRQAAGRGLQLLFYSVGIGQISSEVPQNLSASRPQDRQFILSSKKLLLSDSGFYLCAWSGIGQTPTEAFFGQGTRLTVV.

This chain uses TRBV27 with TRBJ2-5; TRBD1 might be the D (7 bases). This CDR3 is 15 amino acids long. V was trimmed by 6 bases and J by 9 bases, leaving 23 bases between them. Germline CDR1 is MNHEY and CDR2 is SMNVEV (reference sequence). The DNA for the CDR3 is TGTGCCAGCAGGCCCAGGGGGGCGGCCGGGGTCGCCCAGTACTTC. Translating gives CASRPRGAAGVAQYF.

This chain uses TRBV7-3 with TRBJ2-2; TRBD2 matches 13 bases. The germline V gene encodes CDR1 SGHTA and CDR2 FQGTGA. The V and J ends lost 4 bases and 0 bases, in that order; junction bases with no gene match: 8. The CDR3 sequence is 19 residues long. The CDR3 nucleotides read TGTGCCAGCAGCTCCTCGGGACTAGCGGGGATTACGAACACCGGGGAGCTGTTTTTT. This encodes CASSSSGLAGITNTGELFF.

The chain joins TRBV4-1 to TRBJ1-1; D may be TRBD1 (6 bases). The CDR3 covers 16 residues. CDR1 and CDR2 from the germline V gene are MGHRA and YSYEKL. V was trimmed by 1 base and J by 1 base, leaving 13 bases between them. The CDR3 spells CASSQAQGFGNTEAFF. CDR3 bases: TGCGCCAGCAGCCAAGCCCAGGGGTTCGGGAACACTGAAGCTTTCTTT.

The chain has TRBV24-1 and TRBJ2-1, with a weak D call TRBD1 (5 bases). Trimming stripped 1 base from V and 3 bases from J, with 12 bases between. From germline, CDR1 is KGHDR and CDR2 SFDVKD. The CDR3 is made up of 16 amino acids. The DNA for the CDR3 is TGTGCCACCAGTGATTTCCAACAGGTTCTCTACAATGAGCAGTTCTTC. Translated, it gives CATSDFQQVLYNEQFF.